The T cell receptor beta chain described here comes from a study of response to subunit inactivated influenza vaccine. TCRdb re-derived calls from the RT-PCR reads in MiXCR, one entry per CDR3 protein. Of around 150,000 distinct CDR3 sequences detected, roughly 10% appear once; the ten largest clones hold roughly 12%. V trimming: 0 bases; J trimming: 3 bases; junction bases outside the gene matches: 12. Germline V lookup: CDR1 LGHDT, CDR2 YNNKEL (reference sequence). The CDR3 covers 18 residues. This material consisted of non-naive T cells sorted from PBMCs, taken 45 days after vaccination. The receptor comes from a man in his fifties or sixties who received an inactivated influenza vaccine. The J gene is TRBJ2-3, the V gene TRBV3-1; 7 bases align to TRBD2. CDR3 sequence reads: CASSQDPWGGESTDTQYF. The CDR3 DNA reads TGTGCCAGCAGCCAAGATCCATGGGGGGGGGAGTCGACAGATACGCAGTATTTT.